Following are 10 T cell receptor beta chains from one sample sequenced in a study of cytomegalovirus exposure and HLA in healthy donors. The method was immunoSEQ multiplex PCR; TCRdb's version includes in-frame clones alone and lacks a portion of them. Of under 200,000 clones listed, 86% are singletons. The sequencing sample was made of PBMCs. These TCRs come from a woman in her twenties or thirties in good health and CMV-seronegative.

The V call is TRBV10-3, the J call TRBJ2-3; TRBD2 is a possible D gene (6 bases). Germline CDR1 and CDR2: ENHRY and SYGVKD. The CDR3 spans 13 residues. The V and J ends lost 6 bases and 4 bases respectively, with 11 bases between them. This chain's CDR3 is CAIRGGTSDTQYF. CDR3 sequence (DNA): TGTGCCATCAGGGGCGGGACCTCAGATACGCAGTATTTT.

V is TRBV15 and J is TRBJ1-2; TRBD1 might be the D (5 bases). Trimming removed 4 bases from V and 7 bases from J, with 10 bases in between. Germline CDR1 reads LNHNV; CDR2 reads YYDKDF (reference sequence). The CDR3 extends over 12 amino acids. CDR3: CATSTSGTGYTF. CDR3 DNA sequence: TGTGCCACCAGCACCTCAGGGACTGGCTACACCTTC.

The V call is TRBV29-1, the J call TRBJ2-2, with TRBD2 identical over 7 bases. There are 14 residues in the CDR3. The V and J ends lost 5 bases and 1 base, in that order; junction bases with no gene match: 4. The germline V gene encodes CDR1 SQVTM and CDR2 ANQGSEA. As DNA, the CDR3 is TGCAGCGTTTCGCCTAGCGGGAACACCGGGGAGCTGTTTTTT. Its translation: CSVSPSGNTGELFF.

The chain uses TRBV5-1 and TRBJ1-2, with D maybe TRBD1 (6 bases). The CDR3 runs 16 residues. Germline-derived CDR1 and CDR2 are SGHRS and YFSETQ. Trimming cost V 5 bases and J 0 bases, with 17 bases left between them. CDR3: CASRQGTTSSNYGYTF. In DNA, the CDR3 is TGCGCCAGCAGGCAGGGGACCACGTCCTCTAACTATGGCTACACCTTC.

The chain couples TRBV10-3 to TRBJ1-1; D unclear. Trimming took off 0 bases at V and 8 bases at J, with 13 bases between the two ends. Germline V CDR1 and CDR2: ENHRY, SYGVKD. CDR3 length: 14 residues. The CDR3 is CAISESRELGEAFF. The CDR3 nucleotides read TGTGCCATCAGTGAGTCAAGGGAGCTTGGCGAAGCTTTCTTT.

This clone was recorded only once. The chain carries TRBV19 and TRBJ2-7; D call uncertain. This CDR3 has 11 residues. In germline, CDR1 is LNHDA, CDR2 SQIVND (reference sequence). Deletions cut 8 bases from V and 2 bases from J, with 7 bases between. CDR3 residues: CASGFAYEQYF. Written as DNA, the CDR3 is TGTGCCAGTGGGTTTGCCTACGAGCAGTACTTC.

In DNA, the CDR3 is TGTGCCAGTAGTATCACCGGGACAGATGACAATGAGCAGTTCTTC. Translating it yields CASSITGTDDNEQFF. The V call is TRBV19, the J call TRBJ2-1; 7 positions agree with TRBD1. The CDR3 covers 15 residues. Germline CDR1 and CDR2: LNHDA and SQIVND (reference sequence). Losses at the gene ends were 3 bases for V and 5 bases for J; bases not matched to a gene: 7.

The CDR3 sequence: CASSVGQGSLADTQYF. The CDR3 DNA reads TGTGCCAGCAGTGTGGGACAGGGCTCACTAGCGGATACGCAGTATTTT. The V and J genes are TRBV2 and TRBJ2-3; 9 nucleotides align to TRBD1. Losses at the gene ends were 4 bases for V and 6 bases for J; bases not matched to a gene: 11. Germline CDR1 SNHLY, CDR2 FYNNEI. This CDR3 region has 16 residues. The full variable domain, its missing parts supplied by reference TRBV2 and TRBJ2-3, is EPEVTQTPSHQVTQMGQEVILRCVPISNHLYFYWYRQILGQKVEFLVSFYNNEISEKSEIFDDQFSVERPDGSNFTLKIRSTKLEDSAMYFCASSVGQGSLADTQYFGPGTRLTVL.

This clone was found once. The rearrangement uses TRBV6-5 and TRBJ1-5; D perhaps matches TRBD1 (5 bases). The CDR3 runs to 14 residues. Trimming took off 5 bases at V and 2 bases at J, with 10 bases between the two ends. Germline V gene lookup returns CDR1 MNHEY and CDR2 SVGAGI. The DNA of the CDR3 is TGTGCCAGCAGTGAGAGGGGAGGCAATCAGCCCCAGCATTTT. This translates into CASSERGGNQPQHF.

The chain has TRBV18 and TRBJ2-7, with D perhaps TRBD1 (6 bases). V gave up 6 bases and J gave up 3 bases, with 18 bases separating them. Germline V gene sequence: CDR1 KGHSH, CDR2 LQKENI. The CDR3 spans 15 residues. The chain's CDR3 is CASSHTGREFYEQYF. DNA for the CDR3: TGTGCCAGCTCCCATACAGGGAGAGAGTTCTACGAGCAGTACTTC.